The entry that follows covers one TCR beta chain sequence. Its specificity is not known. The data derive from a study of identifying expanded T cells in peripheral blood. Study findings and constraints: About 1.3 clones differed between technical replicates, versus approximately 17 and 20 over time.

Using immunoSEQ multiplex PCR, the repertoire was profiled, and TCRdb retains in-frame clones only, with some absent. The sample holds around 60,000 clones, approximately 83% seen once. Collection occurred without any documented infections or immune events in donors. With 2 bases clipped from V and 3 bases from J, the junction kept 14 bases outside the gene matches. The CDR3 is 18 amino acids. Per the germline V gene, CDR1 is LGHNT and CDR2 is FRNRAP. Sequencing input: blood. This sequence joins TRBV12-5 and TRBJ2-7; 9 bases are shared with TRBD1. The TCR comes from a person between 18 and 69 years old in good health. Here the CDR3 DNA reads TGTGCTAGTGGTTTGTCCCGGGGTCGGGACAGGGATTTCTACGAGCAGTACTTC. Amino acid sequence: CASGLSRGRDRDFYEQYF. The variable domain in full, completed from reference TRBV12-5 and TRBJ2-7, reads DARVTQTPRHKVTEMGQEVTMRCQPILGHNTVFWYRQTMMQGLELLAYFRNRAPLDDSGMPKDRFSAEMPDATLATLKIQPSEPRDSAVYFCASGLSRGRDRDFYEQYFGPGTRLTVT.